A selection of T cell receptor beta chains follows, all from one sample in a study of shared T cell receptors in the human thymus. Here immunoSEQ multiplex PCR was the method, and the copy in TCRdb shows in-frame clones only, minus some. The sample records 640,000 or so clones, around 87% being singletons. These data also featured in a second study, about human thymus T cells.

Material: thymocytes. These receptors all stem from a boy less than two years old with a congenital heart defect. Each CDR3 is given with its conserved first and last residue. The D gene is left open where the match is weak. Not every row has a clone size; where given, it reads once, few, many or a size class.

j_call: TRBJ1-2
d_call: TRBD1
clone_size: -
v_call: TRBV6-4
cdr3_aa: CASSDFPRTGGPLNYGYTF
cdr3_nt: TGTGCCAGCAGTGACTTTCCCCGGACAGGGGGCCCTCTTAACTATGGCTACACCTTC

j_call: TRBJ2-7
d_call: TRBD2
clone_size: -
v_call: TRBV4-3
cdr3_aa: CASSQDPRGGTYEQYF
cdr3_nt: TGCGCCAGCAGCCAAGATCCTCGCGGGGGAACCTACGAGCAGTACTTC

j_call: TRBJ2-4
d_call: TRBD1
clone_size: -
v_call: TRBV6-6
cdr3_aa: CASRFTGGRENIQYF
cdr3_nt: TGTGCCAGCAGATTCACAGGGGGGAGAGAAAACATTCAGTACTTC

j_call: TRBJ2-5
d_call: TRBD2
clone_size: -
v_call: TRBV10-3
cdr3_aa: CAISEIGTSGGTGHGRTQYF
cdr3_nt: TGTGCCATCAGTGAGATTGGGACTAGCGGGGGAACCGGCCACGGGCGGACCCAGTACTTC

j_call: TRBJ2-7
d_call: -
clone_size: -
v_call: TRBV6-1
cdr3_aa: CASSEDTGTEAYEQYF
cdr3_nt: TGTGCCAGCAGTGAAGACACCGGGACTGAGGCATACGAGCAGTACTTC

j_call: TRBJ2-7
d_call: TRBD2
clone_size: once
v_call: TRBV5-4
cdr3_aa: CASSLRGLAGQGEQYF
cdr3_nt: TGTGCCAGCAGCCTGAGGGGACTAGCGGGGCAGGGCGAGCAGTACTTC

j_call: TRBJ2-2
d_call: -
clone_size: -
v_call: TRBV27
cdr3_aa: CASSFLIQENTGELFF
cdr3_nt: TGTGCCAGCAGTTTCTTAATCCAGGAGAACACCGGGGAGCTGTTTTTT

j_call: TRBJ1-6
d_call: -
clone_size: -
v_call: TRBV5-1
cdr3_aa: CASKLATSQLFALHF
cdr3_nt: TGCGCCAGCAAATTGGCGACATCCCAATTATTTGCCCTCCACTTT

j_call: TRBJ1-4
d_call: -
clone_size: -
v_call: TRBV5-1
cdr3_aa: CASSHTGSVNEKLFF
cdr3_nt: TGCGCCAGCAGCCACACGGGGTCGGTTAATGAAAAACTGTTTTTT

j_call: TRBJ1-1
d_call: -
clone_size: -
v_call: TRBV28
cdr3_aa: CASSDSLRSEAFF
cdr3_nt: TGTGCCAGCAGTGACAGCCTCCGCAGTGAAGCTTTCTTT

j_call: TRBJ2-7
d_call: TRBD2
clone_size: -
v_call: TRBV6-1
cdr3_aa: CASSRTSGRRDEQYF
cdr3_nt: TGTGCCAGCAGCAGAACTAGCGGGAGGAGGGACGAGCAGTACTTC

j_call: TRBJ2-7
d_call: -
clone_size: -
v_call: TRBV7-9
cdr3_aa: CASSLGSSGQIYEQYF
cdr3_nt: TGTGCCAGCAGCTTAGGATCAAGCGGACAGATCTACGAGCAGTACTTC

j_call: TRBJ1-3
d_call: TRBD1
clone_size: -
v_call: TRBV19
cdr3_aa: CASSVRQGKSSGNTIYF
cdr3_nt: TGTGCCAGTAGTGTCAGACAGGGGAAGTCTTCTGGAAACACCATATATTTT

j_call: TRBJ1-3
d_call: TRBD1
clone_size: few
v_call: TRBV5-6
cdr3_aa: CASSVDRALSGNTIYF
cdr3_nt: TGTGCCAGCAGCGTGGACAGGGCGCTATCTGGAAACACCATATATTTT

j_call: TRBJ1-3
d_call: -
clone_size: -
v_call: TRBV10-3
cdr3_aa: CAISESGDTYGNTIYF
cdr3_nt: TGTGCCATCAGTGAGTCCGGGGACACGTATGGAAACACCATATATTTT

j_call: TRBJ1-5
d_call: -
clone_size: few
v_call: TRBV28
cdr3_aa: CASSLARAQPQHF
cdr3_nt: TGTGCCAGCAGTTTAGCAAGAGCTCAGCCCCAGCATTTT

j_call: TRBJ1-4
d_call: TRBD1
clone_size: -
v_call: TRBV28
cdr3_aa: CASSPIQGLPNEKLFF
cdr3_nt: TGTGCCAGCAGTCCGATACAGGGGCTGCCTAATGAAAAACTGTTTTTT

j_call: TRBJ2-1
d_call: TRBD2
clone_size: -
v_call: TRBV11-1
cdr3_aa: CASSLGSGGANEQFF
cdr3_nt: TGTGCCAGCAGCTTAGGTAGCGGGGGGGCGAATGAGCAGTTCTTC

j_call: TRBJ1-2
d_call: TRBD1
clone_size: -
v_call: TRBV7-9
cdr3_aa: CASSLIVGTGLNYGYTF
cdr3_nt: TGTGCCAGCAGCTTAATAGTCGGGACAGGACTTAACTATGGCTACACCTTC

j_call: TRBJ2-2
d_call: -
clone_size: -
v_call: TRBV5-1
cdr3_aa: CASSLGEGGELFF
cdr3_nt: TGCGCCAGCAGCTTGGGCGAGGGCGGGGAGCTGTTTTTT

j_call: TRBJ2-7
d_call: -
clone_size: -
v_call: TRBV11-2
cdr3_aa: CASSPPQGTGSNEQYF
cdr3_nt: TGTGCCAGCAGCCCACCCCAAGGCACAGGGAGTAACGAGCAGTACTTC

j_call: TRBJ1-2
d_call: TRBD1
clone_size: -
v_call: TRBV27
cdr3_aa: CASSRVRDRGPRGYTF
cdr3_nt: TGTGCCAGCAGCCGCGTCCGGGACAGGGGGCCTCGGGGCTACACCTTC

j_call: TRBJ2-7
d_call: TRBD1
clone_size: -
v_call: TRBV7-6
cdr3_aa: CASTPLILLGGQLYSYEQYF
cdr3_nt: TGTGCCAGCACCCCTTTAATATTATTAGGGGGACAGCTTTATTCCTACGAGCAGTACTTC

j_call: TRBJ1-5
d_call: -
clone_size: -
v_call: TRBV15
cdr3_aa: CATSRDLGEPGSQPQHF
cdr3_nt: TGTGCCACCAGCAGAGATCTTGGGGAACCCGGGAGTCAGCCCCAGCATTTT

j_call: TRBJ1-3
d_call: TRBD1
clone_size: -
v_call: TRBV9
cdr3_aa: CASSNGQETPSGNTIYF
cdr3_nt: TGTGCCAGCAGCAACGGACAGGAAACTCCCTCTGGAAACACCATATATTTT

j_call: TRBJ1-1
d_call: -
clone_size: -
v_call: TRBV4-3
cdr3_aa: CASSLRSGETEAFF
cdr3_nt: TGCGCCAGCAGCTTAAGGTCAGGTGAGACTGAAGCTTTCTTT

j_call: TRBJ1-6
d_call: TRBD1
clone_size: -
v_call: TRBV30
cdr3_aa: CAWSVGLRTGKYNSPLHF
cdr3_nt: TGTGCCTGGAGTGTTGGCCTTCGGACAGGGAAATATAATTCACCCCTCCACTTT

j_call: TRBJ1-1
d_call: -
clone_size: -
v_call: TRBV28
cdr3_aa: CASVEGELGTEAFF
cdr3_nt: TGTGCCAGCGTAGAGGGGGAGCTGGGCACTGAAGCTTTCTTT

j_call: TRBJ1-5
d_call: TRBD1
clone_size: once
v_call: TRBV2
cdr3_aa: CASSEVRDSDQPQHF
cdr3_nt: TGTGCCAGCAGTGAAGTAAGGGACAGCGATCAGCCCCAGCATTTT

j_call: TRBJ1-2
d_call: -
clone_size: -
v_call: TRBV9
cdr3_aa: CASSLETRGGYTF
cdr3_nt: TGTGCCAGCAGCTTAGAGACGAGAGGGGGCTACACCTTC

j_call: TRBJ1-4
d_call: -
clone_size: -
v_call: TRBV4-1
cdr3_aa: CASSPRVGASTNEKLFF
cdr3_nt: TGCGCCAGCAGCCCTCGGGTGGGGGCGTCAACTAATGAAAAACTGTTTTTT

j_call: TRBJ1-1
d_call: -
clone_size: -
v_call: TRBV11-2
cdr3_aa: CASSLGYAGARFEAFF
cdr3_nt: TGTGCCAGCAGCTTAGGCTATGCGGGGGCGAGGTTTGAAGCTTTCTTT

j_call: TRBJ1-1
d_call: -
clone_size: -
v_call: TRBV19
cdr3_aa: CASRRQRMNTEAFF
cdr3_nt: TGTGCCAGTAGAAGACAGAGAATGAACACTGAAGCTTTCTTT

j_call: TRBJ2-2
d_call: TRBD1
clone_size: -
v_call: TRBV28
cdr3_aa: CASSPQGAVNTGELFF
cdr3_nt: TGTGCCAGCAGCCCACAGGGGGCAGTGAACACCGGGGAGCTGTTTTTT

j_call: TRBJ2-7
d_call: TRBD1
clone_size: -
v_call: TRBV14
cdr3_aa: CASSLTRTGENEQYF
cdr3_nt: TGTGCCAGCAGCCTCACGCGGACAGGGGAAAACGAGCAGTACTTC

j_call: TRBJ1-3
d_call: -
clone_size: -
v_call: TRBV2
cdr3_aa: CANRREDSGNTIYF
cdr3_nt: TGTGCCAACCGAAGGGAGGACTCTGGAAACACCATATATTTT

j_call: TRBJ2-7
d_call: -
clone_size: -
v_call: TRBV28
cdr3_aa: CASSHSTFLSYEQYF
cdr3_nt: TGTGCCAGCAGTCACTCCACCTTCCTCTCCTACGAGCAGTACTTC

j_call: TRBJ2-1
d_call: -
clone_size: -
v_call: TRBV5-6
cdr3_aa: CASSLGERGSPYNEQFF
cdr3_nt: TGTGCCAGCAGCTTGGGGGAACGGGGGAGCCCATACAATGAGCAGTTCTTC

j_call: TRBJ1-5
d_call: TRBD1
clone_size: once
v_call: TRBV19
cdr3_aa: CASSRETGGSNQPQHF
cdr3_nt: TGTGCCAGTAGTAGGGAGACAGGGGGTAGCAATCAGCCCCAGCATTTT

j_call: TRBJ2-3
d_call: TRBD2
clone_size: -
v_call: TRBV30
cdr3_aa: CAWTLPPGTSGRVPDTQYF
cdr3_nt: TGTGCCTGGACCCTCCCCCCTGGGACTAGCGGGAGAGTGCCAGATACGCAGTATTTT

j_call: TRBJ2-5
d_call: TRBD1
clone_size: once
v_call: TRBV15
cdr3_aa: CATSRVSSRGQETQYF
cdr3_nt: TGTGCCACCAGCAGAGTGAGTTCCAGGGGGCAAGAGACCCAGTACTTC

j_call: TRBJ1-4
d_call: -
clone_size: -
v_call: TRBV2
cdr3_aa: CASSRPGVEKLFF
cdr3_nt: TGTGCCAGCAGCAGACCCGGGGTTGAAAAACTGTTTTTT

j_call: TRBJ2-7
d_call: TRBD2
clone_size: -
v_call: TRBV19
cdr3_aa: CASSIDMSSGYYEQYF
cdr3_nt: TGTGCCAGTAGTATAGATATGTCTAGCGGGTACTACGAGCAGTACTTC

j_call: TRBJ2-7
d_call: TRBD1
clone_size: -
v_call: TRBV19
cdr3_aa: CASMAEDRGAYEQYF
cdr3_nt: TGTGCCAGTATGGCTGAGGACAGGGGAGCCTACGAGCAGTACTTC

j_call: TRBJ1-1
d_call: TRBD1
clone_size: -
v_call: TRBV7-2
cdr3_aa: CASSLGGGKTEAFF
cdr3_nt: TGTGCCAGCAGCTTAGGAGGGGGCAAGACTGAAGCTTTCTTT

j_call: TRBJ1-5
d_call: TRBD1
clone_size: -
v_call: TRBV6-1
cdr3_aa: CASSDQLSGTGGIQPQHF
cdr3_nt: TGTGCCAGCAGTGATCAACTCTCCGGGACAGGGGGCATACAGCCCCAGCATTTT

j_call: TRBJ1-2
d_call: -
clone_size: -
v_call: TRBV6-6
cdr3_aa: CASSFVQVDGAVGYTF
cdr3_nt: TGTGCCAGCAGTTTCGTACAGGTGGATGGGGCGGTTGGCTACACCTTC

j_call: TRBJ2-7
d_call: TRBD2
clone_size: few
v_call: TRBV4-1
cdr3_aa: CASSRTSLYEQYF
cdr3_nt: TGCGCCAGCAGCCGGACTAGCTTGTACGAGCAGTACTTC

j_call: TRBJ1-1
d_call: -
clone_size: -
v_call: TRBV28
cdr3_aa: CASSLMVTDGAFF
cdr3_nt: TGTGCCAGCAGCCTCATGGTGACAGACGGCGCTTTCTTT